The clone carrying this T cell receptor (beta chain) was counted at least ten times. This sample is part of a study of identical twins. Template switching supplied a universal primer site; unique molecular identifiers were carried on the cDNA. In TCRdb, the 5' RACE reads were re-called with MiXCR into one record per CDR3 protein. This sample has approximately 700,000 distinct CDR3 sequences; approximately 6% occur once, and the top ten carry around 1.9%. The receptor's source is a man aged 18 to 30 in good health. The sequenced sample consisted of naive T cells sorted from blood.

The CDR3 nucleotides read TGTGCCAGCAGCCAAGGCAGGGCAAGCGACGAGCAGTACTTC. Translation: CASSQGRASDEQYF. This chain connects TRBV4-2 to TRBJ2-7, with TRBD1 as a possible D gene (5 bases). The V gene's germline CDR1 is LGHNA and CDR2 YNFKEQ. Trimming shortened V by 1 base and J by 5 bases, and 12 bases separated the two germline ends. The CDR3 spans 14 residues.